The sequence of this T cell receptor (beta chain) was determined in a study of molecular identifiers for immune sequencing clone quantification. About this clonotype: This could be a read error, since a much larger clone is one nucleotide away.

The CDR3 has 14 amino acids. Trimming cost V 1 base and J 8 bases, with 15 bases left between them. Germline loops: CDR1 DFQATT, CDR2 SNEGSKA (reference sequence). One entry per CDR3 protein results from TCRdb running MiXCR on the PCR reads. Among 400,000 to 600,000 distinct CDR3 sequences listed, less than 30% were seen once. The sequence was obtained from a human donor in good health. Some libraries in this study had Jurkat cell RNA spiked in. V gene TRBV20-1 combines with J gene TRBJ2-4; D is undetermined. Sequencing was carried out using naive CD8+ T cells from blood, with Jurkat cell RNA spiked in. Subset reported: FACS-sorted CD8+CD4-CCR7+CD45RA+ naive T cells. Here the CDR3 reads CSARADLAGHIQYF. CDR3 DNA sequence: TGCAGTGCTAGAGCCGACCTCGCCGGGCACATTCAGTACTTC.